This T cell receptor beta chain was profiled in a study of vaccination and CD4 T cells after COVID-19. Looking at the study overall: The convalescents, six males and four females, included two who were Hispanic. The peptides that stimulated the cells were overlapping spike peptides from SARS-CoV-2, HCoV-NL63, HCoV-OC43 and HCoV-229E. Study outcomes and limitations: The median number of SARS-CoV-2-reactive clonotypes increased from approximately 23 to 38, a change that did not reach significance.

Treatment denoted: roughly 10-day PBMC culture with coronavirus spike peptide pools or control peptides (ViraFEST assay). With respect to this clonotype: Its antigen is not known.

At the Johns Hopkins FTIC core, DNA taken from cultured CD4+ T cells was sequenced by way of the Oncomine TCR Beta short-read assay. TCRdb reanalysed the PCR reads using MiXCR and keeps one entry per CDR3 protein. This table has roughly 16,000 distinct CDR3 sequences, approximately 52% appearing once. Sequenced input: CD4+ T cells from blood, cultured in vitro. The clonotype was recovered from a human donor who had recovered from COVID-19.

Here the CDR3 reads CASSERGTGSYEQYF. The CDR3 nucleotides are TGTGCCAGCAGTGAACGGGGGACAGGGTCCTACGAGCAGTACTTC. J is TRBJ2-7 and V is TRBV6-1; 9 nucleotides agree with TRBD1. V trimming: 2 bases; J trimming: 1 base; junction bases outside the gene matches: 3. Germline V gene lookup returns CDR1 MNHNS and CDR2 SASEGT. The CDR3 is 15 residues long.